This TCR beta chain was sequenced during a study of sequential checkpoint blockade in melanoma. As to treatment: randomized to nivolumab then ipilimumab (arm A) or the reverse (arm B). Live CD3+CD8+ CD19− CD56− cells were sorted from PBMCs. Here immunoSEQ multiplex PCR was the method, and the copy in TCRdb shows in-frame clones only, minus some. Counted here are 15,000 to 20,000 clones, 70% occurring once; the ten biggest clones make up 11%. Looked up from germline, CDR1 is SQVTM and CDR2 is ANQGSEA. The CDR3 sequence is 15 residues long. Trimming cost V 1 base and J 0 bases; bases outside gene matches: 4.

Material: CD8+ T cells sorted from blood (inferred from file names), obtained from a patient given nivolumab and ipilimumab in sequence. This clonotype originated in a human donor with melanoma. The chain carries TRBV29-1 and TRBJ2-7; TRBD2 matches 9 bases. The DNA for the CDR3 is TGCAGCGTTGAAGGACTAGCGGAGAGCTCCTACGAGCAGTACTTC. It yields the protein CSVEGLAESSYEQYF.